The present entry profiles one T cell receptor (beta chain) with its context. This clone was observed a handful of times. This clone's antigen is unknown. The sample holds no much larger clone one base away, and base qualities are not on file. The protocol used for the library was the immunoSEQ multiplex PCR assay. The multiplex PCR relied on a mix of 60 forward primers for TCR Vbeta segments and 13 reverse primers for TCR Jbeta segments. The CDR3 region of rearranged TCR beta genes was amplified from genomic DNA with a multiplex PCR assay. Amplified TCR beta libraries were sequenced as 87-base-pair reads on the Illumina HiSeq System. On the authors' methods: Across the roughly 670 repertoires, a later analysis counted 60 million to 90 million unique TCR beta chains, 9.5 million to 13 million of which were shared by at least two donors. To remove PCR and sequencing errors, raw reads were error-corrected and collapsed into unique sequences using a nearest-neighbor algorithm that merged closely related sequences. Alignment of CDR3 sequences to IMGT reference sequences was used to assign V, D and J gene segments. For a sequence to be retained, a match of at least six nucleotides was required to both a V gene segment and a J gene segment. Rearrangements were classified as productive when the CDR3 lacked stop codons and remained in frame with V and J, and all other rearrangements were classified as non-productive. CDR3 was defined by IMGT convention, running from the second conserved V-encoded cysteine to the conserved J-encoded phenylalanine. In an earlier analysis of just under 600 of the donors, sequences lacking an unambiguous match to a single V gene segment were excluded. An earlier analysis of several hundred of the donors classified V segments as functional when productive rearrangements were above 56.7% and as segregating when the standard deviation between donors was above 5%. A statistical classification framework was developed to diagnose cytomegalovirus status using the catalog of TCR beta chain sequences. V and J gene assignment, in a later analysis, came from comparing TCR nucleotide sequences with IMGT/GENE-DB human TR gene sequences. A later analysis assigned CDR3 sequences and most-parsimonious VDJ recombination scenarios with the TCRdist pipeline. In a later analysis, each TCR beta chain was defined by its CDR3 amino acid sequence together with its V-gene family, and reads without a unique V-gene family were excluded. In a later analysis, 450 to 600 highly shared, low-generation-probability nucleotide sequences were removed to address suspected cross-contamination and a sequencing artifact. A later analysis calculated a clonal expansion index for each public chain from normalized within-repertoire ranks of inferred template counts. Generation probabilities in a later analysis came from a VDJ recombination model fitted to out-of-frame rearrangements, and those results were checked against IGoR. In a later analysis, hypergeometric tests were used to score TCR-TCR, TCR-HLA and TCR-CMV co-occurrence, with a repertoire-size bias correction applied to TCR pairs. In a later analysis, false discovery rates were estimated by permuting HLA or CMV assignments 20 times. In a later analysis, co-occurring TCRs were grouped using DBSCAN, and TCRdist sequence similarity was added for clustering within HLA-allele-positive subsets. Co-occurrence clustering excluded repertoires with fewer than 30,000 or more than 120,000 public chains, plus five with anomalous nucleotide sharing. Not all clones reach the TCRdb copy of this immuneACCESS table, which keeps in-frame sequences only. Checked studies attribute under half of the gap to unresolved V genes and leave the rest unexplained. V and J calls plus clone size are reproduced from that table; the DNA served to infer D and trimming. Within this sample are 95,000 to 150,000 clones, with approximately 65% of them counted one time only. The top ten clonotypes cover 1.5% to 1.9% of the sample.

The cohort consisted of 670 or so healthy bone marrow donors. At the time of sampling, all cohort members were nominally healthy, though unrecorded immune exposures were likely present. The donor was CMV seronegative and belonged to the group of under 400 seronegative cohort members. Each donor provided a peripheral blood sample, and peripheral blood mononuclear cells were used for TCR beta sequencing. The Qiagen DNeasy Blood Extraction Kit was used to extract genomic DNA from the blood cell samples. This specimen belongs to a study of cytomegalovirus exposure and HLA in healthy donors (dated 2017 in TCRdb). Background on the whole study: An earlier analysis of roughly 610 of the donors reported 250 to 350 Gb of sequence data and around 120 million unique TCR beta sequences obtained from some 170 million T cells. Approximately 300 gigabases of sequencing data and around 80 million unique TCR sequences made up an early release that covered several hundred HLA-typed donors. Of the roughly 410 genotyped donors, less than 90% were placed in the genetic ancestry cluster associated with self-reported Caucasian donors. The study was designed to test whether signatures of past pathogen exposure could be identified by cataloging public T cell receptors. Using immunosequencing, the study profiled T cell repertoires from around 670 subjects and related those repertoires to cytomegalovirus serostatus. A separate validation cohort of over 95 different subjects was used in addition to the roughly 670-subject first cohort. The study combined high-throughput TCR immunosequencing, statistical association of individual TCRs with disease status, and machine learning to predict cytomegalovirus infection status. In a later analysis, previously published TCR beta repertoires from 666 donors were re-analyzed and high-resolution HLA genotyping was added so that TCR occurrence patterns could be studied. In the later analysis, no new phenotypic data were used to find candidate immune exposures; instead, reliance was placed on TCR beta sequences and their occurrence across donors. An earlier analysis of 587 of the donors applied high-throughput TCR beta sequencing to assess whether each TCR beta V gene segment acted as functional or pseudogenic. Alongside the repertoire data, information on donor age, sex, ethnicity and CMV serostatus was compiled. A later genetic analysis used genome-wide SNP genotypes for about 60% of the roughly 670 donors, treating that subset as a discovery cohort. Every discovery cohort repertoire had been produced on one sequencing platform. HLA typing covered class I and class II loci at four-digit resolution. Typing coverage varied by locus: about 620-640 donors for A, B, C, DRB1 and DQB1; more than 500 for DQA1; approximately 610 for DPA1; approximately 450 for DPB1. Five DR-DQ haplotypes were handled as single units for association and clustering because linkage in the cohort was strong. Among some 400 genotyped donors of the cohort, an average of 235,054 unique TCR beta nucleotide sequences were sequenced per donor, about a sixth of them non-productive.

Here is what the overall study found, with its caveats: In an earlier analysis of about 540 of the donors, most TCR beta V segments were observed in productive rearrangements about 87% or about 30% of the time, broadly matching IMGT annotations. The classifier was reported to diagnose cytomegalovirus status with high specificity and sensitivity in both the original cohort and the validation cohort. About 15 rarely observed V segments, including chromosome 9 orphons, were excluded from the earlier analysis of approximately 500 of the donors because counts were too low. For the cohort, immune exposure information was limited to CMV serostatus. A later genetic analysis associated a missense DCLRE1C variant with V-gene and J-gene trimming of TCR beta chains, and an independent cohort replicated the association. A later analysis found that most CMV-associated TCR beta chains appeared HLA-restricted, with HLA associations seemingly driven largely by CMV exposure. A further reported finding was that TCR beta sequences accurately predicted the HLA-A and HLA-B alleles for most subjects in the first cohort. In this cohort, only TCR beta chains were sequenced, and detectable features were limited by the absence of alpha or paired-chain data. According to a later analysis, TCR association rates differed among HLA loci, with DRB1 alleles showing the most associated TCRs and HLA-C alleles showing the fewest. HLA typing was unavailable for some donors at each locus, so association tests used only the typed subset. Across donors, most TCR sequences were observed very rarely, whereas some public TCRs were present in many individuals. The study listed 164 TCR beta chains as associated with cytomegalovirus. Specific HLA alleles were associated with 15,000 to 20,000 TCR beta sequences at a false discovery rate of 0.05 in a later analysis. In vitro tests confirmed that three of the cytomegalovirus-associated TCR beta chains recognize cytomegalovirus antigens. Presence/absence analyses assumed roughly uniform sequencing depth across donors, an assumption that may not hold. Compared with equally common non-associated chains, HLA-associated TCR beta chains in a later analysis were more clonally expanded and had lower generation probabilities. The 87-base-pair reads could not distinguish some IMGT-functional V segments, including TRBV6-2 and TRBV6-3, so those segments were excluded. In a later genetic analysis, fewer N-insertions in productive TCRs were reported among donors in an Asian-associated ancestry cluster than the 666-donor mean. Correlated functional status among segregating V segments might reflect linkage disequilibrium, but an unknown experimental factor could not be ruled out. A group of highly shared sequence variants was considered likely to be a technical artifact of the sequencing pipeline. In a later analysis, several top co-occurrence clusters were reported to appear linked to parvovirus B19, influenza, CMV and Epstein-Barr virus. The authors suggested that the approach could potentially be generalized to other disease states and immunological phenotypes. Assigning TCR associations to individual alleles was difficult when HLA alleles, especially DR and DQ, strongly co-occurred.

From the cysteine through the phenylalanine, the CDR3 covers 11 amino acids. The only DNA kept is the CDR3, 33 bases in frame from the first base. Trimming at the junction amounts to 2 bases on V and 7 bases on J, and the germline ends lie 5 bases apart. According to the germline V gene, CDR1 reads KGHSH and CDR2 reads LQKENI. This sequence uses TRBV18 and TRBJ2-5, with a weak D call of TRBD1 (5 bases match). The sequence was collected from a man younger than 30 in good health and CMV-seronegative. Sequenced: PBMCs. For the CDR3, the sequence is CASSPDRTQYF. The DNA sequence is as follows: TGTGCCAGCTCACCAGACAGGACCCAGTACTTC.